This T cell receptor (beta chain) originates from a study of blood T cell repertoires in COVID-19. On the study more broadly: PBMCs, B-cell-depleted T cells, or T cells provided the cDNA or gDNA that made up the material.

Sequencing used immunoSEQ multiplex PCR; TCRdb keeps in-frame clones, though not all of them. Here the sample spans just over 650,000 clones, 70% to 90% being singletons. Sequencing input: peripheral blood. The sequence was obtained from a woman aged 18-29 years with acute or convalescent COVID-19.

Written as DNA, the CDR3 is TGTGCCAGCAGCCCACAGGGCACAGATACGCAGTATTTT. It encodes CASSPQGTDTQYF. V gene TRBV7-8 combines with J gene TRBJ2-3; TRBD1 might be the D (5 bases). CDR1 and CDR2 (germline): SGHVS, FQNEAQ. The CDR3 consists of 13 residues. Trimming pared 5 bases from V and 1 base from J, leaving 7 bases between.